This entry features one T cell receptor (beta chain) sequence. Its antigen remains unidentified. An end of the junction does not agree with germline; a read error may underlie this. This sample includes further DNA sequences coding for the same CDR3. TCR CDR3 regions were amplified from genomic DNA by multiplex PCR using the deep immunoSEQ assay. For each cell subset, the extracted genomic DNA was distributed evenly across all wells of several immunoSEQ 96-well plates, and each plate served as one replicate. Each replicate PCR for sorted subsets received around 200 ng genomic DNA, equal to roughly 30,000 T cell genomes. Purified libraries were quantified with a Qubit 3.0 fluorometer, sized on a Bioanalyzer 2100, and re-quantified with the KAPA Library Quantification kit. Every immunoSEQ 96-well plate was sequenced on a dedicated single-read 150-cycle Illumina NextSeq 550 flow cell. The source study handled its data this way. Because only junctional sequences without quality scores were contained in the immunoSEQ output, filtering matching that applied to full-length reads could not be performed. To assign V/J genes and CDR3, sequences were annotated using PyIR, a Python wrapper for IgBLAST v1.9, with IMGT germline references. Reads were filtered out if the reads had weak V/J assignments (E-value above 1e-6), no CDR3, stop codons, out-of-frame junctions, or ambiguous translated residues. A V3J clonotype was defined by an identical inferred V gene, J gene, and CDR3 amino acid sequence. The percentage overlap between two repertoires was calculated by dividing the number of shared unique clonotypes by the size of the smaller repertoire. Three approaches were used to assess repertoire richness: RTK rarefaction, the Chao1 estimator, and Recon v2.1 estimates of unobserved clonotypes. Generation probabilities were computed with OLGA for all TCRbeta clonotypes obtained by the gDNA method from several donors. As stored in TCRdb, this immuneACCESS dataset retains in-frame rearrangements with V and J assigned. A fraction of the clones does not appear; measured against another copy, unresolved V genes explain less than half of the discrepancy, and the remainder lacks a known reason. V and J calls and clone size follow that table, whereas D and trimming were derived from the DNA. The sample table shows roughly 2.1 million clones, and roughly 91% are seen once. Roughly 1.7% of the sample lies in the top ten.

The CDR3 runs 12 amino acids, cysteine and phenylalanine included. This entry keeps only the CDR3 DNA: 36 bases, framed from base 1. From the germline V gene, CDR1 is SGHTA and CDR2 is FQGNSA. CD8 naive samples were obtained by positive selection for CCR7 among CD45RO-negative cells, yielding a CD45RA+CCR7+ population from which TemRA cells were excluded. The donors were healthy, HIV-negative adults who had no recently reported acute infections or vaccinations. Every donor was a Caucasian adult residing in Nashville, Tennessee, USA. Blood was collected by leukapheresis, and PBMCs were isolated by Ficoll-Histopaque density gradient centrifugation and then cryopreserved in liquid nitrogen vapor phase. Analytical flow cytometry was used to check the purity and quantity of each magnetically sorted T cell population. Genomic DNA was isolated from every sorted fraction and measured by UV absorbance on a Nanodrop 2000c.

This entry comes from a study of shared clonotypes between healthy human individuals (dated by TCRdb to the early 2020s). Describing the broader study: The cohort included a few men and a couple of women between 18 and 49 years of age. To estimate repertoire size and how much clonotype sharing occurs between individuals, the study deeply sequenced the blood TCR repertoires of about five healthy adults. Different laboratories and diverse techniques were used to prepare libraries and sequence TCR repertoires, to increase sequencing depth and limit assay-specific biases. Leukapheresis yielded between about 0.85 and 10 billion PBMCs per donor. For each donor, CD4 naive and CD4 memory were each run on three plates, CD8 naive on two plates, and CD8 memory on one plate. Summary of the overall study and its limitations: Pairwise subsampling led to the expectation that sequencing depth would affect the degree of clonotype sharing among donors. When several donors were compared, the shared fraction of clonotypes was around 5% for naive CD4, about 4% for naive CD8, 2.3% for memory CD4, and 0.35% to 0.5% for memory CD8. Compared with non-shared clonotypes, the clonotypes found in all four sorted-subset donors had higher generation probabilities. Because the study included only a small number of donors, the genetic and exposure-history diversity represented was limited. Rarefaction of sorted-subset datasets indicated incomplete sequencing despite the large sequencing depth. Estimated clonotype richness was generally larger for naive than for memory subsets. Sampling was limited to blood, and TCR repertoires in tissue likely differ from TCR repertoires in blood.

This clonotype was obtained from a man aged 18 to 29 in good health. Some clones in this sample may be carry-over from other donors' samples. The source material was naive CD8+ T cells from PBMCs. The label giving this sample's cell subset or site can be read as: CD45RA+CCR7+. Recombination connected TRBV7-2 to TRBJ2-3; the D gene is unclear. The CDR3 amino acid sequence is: CASSPRTDTQYF. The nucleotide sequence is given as TGTGCCAGCAGCCCCCGCACGGATACGCAGTATTTT.